A single sample gave rise to the 24 T cell receptor beta chains below, sequenced in a study of cytomegalovirus exposure and HLA in healthy donors (dated by TCRdb to 2017 to 2019). The library relied on the immunoSEQ multiplex PCR assay. The source is immuneACCESS, and TCRdb retained only in-frame sequences with V and J called. Part of the clones is not carried over; for the studies checked, unresolved V genes explain less than half of this, and the remainder is unexplained. This sample comprises roughly 150,000 clones, roughly nine tenths of them detected only once. Clones ranked in the top ten supply around 3.4% of the sample. Source material: PBMCs. The origin of the receptors is a woman aged 18-29 years in good health and CMV-seropositive.

This chain joins TRBV7-2 and TRBJ2-2; 9 bases align to TRBD2. This CDR3 is built from 13 residues. With V trimmed by 9 bases and J by 1 base, 0 bases remained unmatched. The germline CDR1 and CDR2 sequences are SGHTA and FQGNSA. The CDR3 loop reads CASSGRNTGELFF. The CDR3 DNA follows: TGTGCCAGTAGCGGGAGGAACACCGGGGAGCTGTTTTTT.

The chain has TRBV29-1 and TRBJ1-2; 8 bases are a match to TRBD1. J was trimmed by 8 bases and V by 2 bases; bases with no gene match: 1. CDR3 length: 11 residues. Looked up from germline, CDR1 is SQVTM and CDR2 is ANQGSEA. The CDR3, as DNA: TGCAGCGTTGAACAGGGGGCGGGCTACACCTTC. This translates into CSVEQGAGYTF.

The rearrangement joins TRBV2 to TRBJ2-5; 9 bases align to TRBD1. Per the germline V gene, CDR1 is SNHLY and CDR2 is FYNNEI. The ends lost 3 bases at V and 3 bases at J; junction bases unmatched: 5. The CDR3 contains 15 residues. The DNA of the CDR3 is TGTGCCAGCAGTGAGGACAGGGGAACGGAAGAGACCCAGTACTTC. Translation gives CASSEDRGTEETQYF.

This chain uses TRBV6-6 with TRBJ1-2, with D perhaps TRBD1 (5 bases). Germline CDR1 MNHNY, CDR2 SVGAGI (reference sequence). This CDR3 region has 15 residues. With 3 bases removed from V and 1 base from J, the gap between germline ends came to 12 bases. The CDR3 loop is CASSYGAQFNYGYTF. The DNA for the CDR3 is TGTGCCAGCAGTTATGGGGCGCAGTTTAACTATGGCTACACCTTC.

The V gene is TRBV4-1, the J gene TRBJ1-1; D is perhaps TRBD1 (6 bases). The V end was cut by 3 bases, the J end by 7 bases, with 12 bases between. Germline loops: CDR1 MGHRA, CDR2 YSYEKL. The CDR3 is 13 residues long. The CDR3 DNA sequence: TGCGCCAGCAGCCAGGTACGGACAGATGAAGCTTTCTTT. It yields the protein CASSQVRTDEAFF.

The genes are TRBV10-3 and TRBJ2-2; D may be TRBD1 (5 bases). The CDR3 is 15 amino acids. CDR1 is ENHRY and CDR2 is SYGVKD in the germline V gene. V lost 7 bases to trimming and J lost 2 bases, with 14 bases between them. Here the CDR3 reads CAITSRQGNTGELFF. CDR3 DNA sequence: TGTGCCATCACCTCCCGGCAGGGTAACACCGGGGAGCTGTTTTTT.

The rearrangement links TRBV12-5 to TRBJ2-7, with 10 bases lining up with TRBD1. Per germline, CDR1 LGHNT and CDR2 FRNRAP. The CDR3 runs to 14 residues. The V and J ends lost 7 bases and 4 bases, in that order; junction bases with no gene match: 7. CDR3 in DNA: TGTGCTAGTGCCTTAGGGGGACAGGGGTACGAGCAGTACTTC. It yields the protein CASALGGQGYEQYF.

The chain uses TRBV7-9 and TRBJ2-4, with TRBD1 matching 10 bases. Looked up from germline, CDR1 is SEHNR and CDR2 is FQNEAQ (reference sequence). The CDR3 contains 15 residues. V shed 4 bases, J shed 5 bases, and the junction held 5 bases outside the gene matches. CDR3 bases: TGTGCCAGCAGCTGGGACAGGGGCTATCAAAACATTCAGTACTTC. It is translated as CASSWDRGYQNIQYF.

The chain recombines TRBV7-8 with TRBJ1-5; a possible D gene is TRBD1 (6 bases). CDR1 is SGHVS and CDR2 is FQNEAQ in the germline V gene. The CDR3 consists of 14 residues. V shed 4 bases and J shed 7 bases, with 14 bases lying between them. The DNA for the CDR3 is TGTGCCAGCAGCTCCGACAGGCTTGGCCAGCCCCAGCATTTT. Residues: CASSSDRLGQPQHF. Full variable domain (outside the CDR3, taken from reference TRBV7-8 and TRBJ1-5): GAGVSQSPRYKVAKRGQDVALRCDPISGHVSLFWYQQALGQGPEFLTYFQNEAQLDKSGLPSDRFFAERPEGSVSTLKIQRTQQEDSAVYLCASSSDRLGQPQHFGDGTRLSIL.

The chain has TRBV7-3 and TRBJ2-2; unclear D gene. The CDR3 spans 13 residues. Germline values: CDR1 SGHTA, CDR2 FQGTGA. V dropped 5 bases and J dropped 2 bases, with 6 bases sitting between them. This CDR3 reads CASSRSNTGELFF. Written as DNA, the CDR3 is TGTGCCAGCAGCCGTTCTAACACCGGGGAGCTGTTTTTT.

The genes are TRBV15 and TRBJ1-1; 7 bases map to TRBD1. V shed 0 bases, J shed 1 base, and the junction held 11 bases outside the gene matches. The CDR3 totals 18 residues. Germline V CDR1 and CDR2: LNHNV, YYDKDF (reference sequence). As DNA, the CDR3 is TGTGCCACCAGCAGAGATCCCCTCCGACAGGGTTCGAACACTGAAGCTTTCTTT. Amino acids: CATSRDPLRQGSNTEAFF.

J is TRBJ2-1 and V is TRBV7-9; TRBD1 matches at 9 bases. Germline lookup yields CDR1 SEHNR and CDR2 FQNEAQ (reference sequence). The trim removed 4 bases at V and 0 bases at J, leaving 7 bases unmatched. This CDR3 contains 17 residues. The CDR3 DNA reads TGTGCCAGCAGCTCTTCAGGACAGGGGCGCTCCTACAATGAGCAGTTCTTC. It translates to CASSSSGQGRSYNEQFF.

The rearrangement uses TRBV7-3 and TRBJ2-5; possible D gene TRBD2, 6 bases. The CDR3 consists of 13 residues. CDR1 SGHTA and CDR2 FQGTGA come from the germline V gene. The V end was cut by 3 bases, the J end by 5 bases, with 10 bases between. For the CDR3, the DNA is TGTGCCAGCAGCTTGACGCGGGGCGAGACCCAGTACTTC. Translated: CASSLTRGETQYF.

J is TRBJ2-7 and V is TRBV29-1; 8 nucleotides agree with TRBD1. The CDR3 runs to 18 residues. Germline assignment: CDR1 SQVTM and CDR2 ANQGSEA. V was pared by 4 bases and J by 4 bases, with 21 bases of the junction left unmatched. CDR3 protein: CSVGEFTVTGGRSYEQYF. The CDR3 DNA is TGCAGCGTTGGAGAATTCACAGTTACAGGGGGTCGCTCTTACGAGCAGTACTTC.

J is TRBJ2-7 and V is TRBV6-5; maybe TRBD2 (6 bases). The CDR3 is 14 residues long. With 6 bases removed from V and 1 base from J, the gap between germline ends came to 13 bases. CDR1 is MNHEY, CDR2 SVGAGI, per germline. This CDR3 reads CASSGVAESYEQYF. The CDR3 DNA reads as TGTGCCAGCAGCGGGGTAGCGGAGTCCTACGAGCAGTACTTC.

The chain carries TRBV7-7 and TRBJ2-1; 7 bases line up with TRBD2. Germline V CDR1 and CDR2: SSHAT, FNYEAQ (reference sequence). Trimming removed 3 bases from V and 4 bases from J; junction bases left unmatched: 9. The CDR3 totals 16 residues. CDR3 DNA sequence: TGTGCCAGCAGCTTCACGGCGCGGGAGTATTACAATGAGCAGTTCTTC. Its protein product is CASSFTAREYYNEQFF.

The chain recombines TRBV7-3 with TRBJ2-2, with a possible D match to TRBD1 (6 bases). The germline CDR1 and CDR2 sequences are SGHTA and FQGTGA. The V end lost 5 bases, the J end lost 3 bases, and 16 bases lay between the germline ends. CDR3 length equals 16 residues. The CDR3 is CASSRQGQGDTGELFF. CDR3 bases: TGTGCCAGCAGCCGCCAGGGGCAGGGAGACACCGGGGAGCTGTTTTTT.

The V and J genes are TRBV5-1 and TRBJ2-1, with 9 bases matching TRBD2. Germline V lookup: CDR1 SGHRS, CDR2 YFSETQ. The J segment lost 2 bases and the V segment lost 4 bases, leaving 7 bases of the junction unmatched. The CDR3 spans 16 residues. The CDR3, as DNA: TGCGCCAGCAGCAAGAATAGCGGGAGTCCCTACAATGAGCAGTTCTTC. Amino acids: CASSKNSGSPYNEQFF.

CDR3 bases: TGTGCCAGCAGCTTGGGGACAGGGGTGGGTAGCCACACCTTC. Translated, it gives CASSLGTGVGSHTF. V and J are TRBV5-4 and TRBJ1-2, with 9 nucleotides matching TRBD1. With 0 bases clipped from V and 12 bases from J, the junction kept 9 bases outside the gene matches. Germline loops: CDR1 SGHNT, CDR2 YYREEE (reference sequence). CDR3 length equals 14 residues.

The chain combines TRBV11-2 with TRBJ2-1; D not resolved. CDR1 and CDR2 from the germline V gene are SGHAT and FQNNGV. The CDR3 covers 14 residues. Trimming shortened V by 0 bases and J by 9 bases, and 12 bases separated the two germline ends. For the CDR3, the DNA is TGTGCCAGCAGCTTAGAGTACGGTCCGGGTGAGCAGTTCTTC. It translates to CASSLEYGPGEQFF.

The V call is TRBV15, the J call TRBJ2-1, with 12 bases aligning to TRBD2. V shed 0 bases, J shed 4 bases, and the junction held 13 bases outside the gene matches. This CDR3 has 20 residues. Germline CDR1 is LNHNV and CDR2 is YYDKDF (reference sequence). The CDR3, as DNA: TGTGCCACCAGCAGAGATGATTCATCTAGCGGGAGGGGAACGTACAATGAGCAGTTCTTC. Translated, it gives CATSRDDSSSGRGTYNEQFF.

V usage is TRBV2 and J usage is TRBJ2-2; maybe TRBD2 (5 bases). The germline V gene encodes CDR1 SNHLY and CDR2 FYNNEI. Trimming shortened V by 8 bases and J by 1 base, and 11 bases separated the two germline ends. The CDR3 extends over 14 amino acids. CDR3 amino acids: CASAERRNTGELFF. CDR3 nucleotide sequence: TGTGCCAGCGCGGAGCGGAGGAACACCGGGGAGCTGTTTTTT.

V gene TRBV28 combines with J gene TRBJ2-7; TRBD2 agrees at 12 bases. Losses at the gene ends were 6 bases for V and 3 bases for J; bases not matched to a gene: 18. The CDR3 is 19 residues long. Germline loops: CDR1 MDHEN, CDR2 SYDVKM. The CDR3 sequence is CASSHLGGLAGGGVYEQYF. CDR3 sequence (DNA): TGTGCCAGCAGCCACCTGGGAGGGCTAGCGGGAGGGGGTGTCTACGAGCAGTACTTC.

The chain uses TRBV28 and TRBJ2-5; D might be TRBD1 (5 bases). The CDR3 is 14 residues long. Per the germline V gene, CDR1 is MDHEN and CDR2 is SYDVKM. V lost 7 bases, J lost 6 bases, and 18 bases lay in between. CDR3 residues: CASTSPQGKKTQYF. CDR3 coding DNA: TGTGCCAGCACGTCACCTCAGGGTAAGAAGACCCAGTACTTC.